This is a list of T cell receptor beta chains from one sample in a study of T cell repertoires in cytomegalovirus infection. MiXCR, applied by TCRdb to the reads, yields one record per CDR3 protein. The table includes some 320,000 distinct CDR3 sequences, about 28% detected once. For these receptors, no antigen is known. The sequencing here drew on cultured PBMCs, taken from culture after CMV antigen stimulation. The receptors derive from a human donor in good health (CMV status not recorded). Some clones in this sample may be carry-over from other donors' samples. Each CDR3 is given with its conserved first and last residue. A D gene is named only where the DNA matches it firmly. The size entry is marked missing in some rows and otherwise reads once, few, many or a size class.

J,D,size,V,CDR3,DNA
TRBJ2-3,NA,NA,TRBV23-1,CASSQSTGSTYTDTQYF,TGCGCCAGCAGTCAATCGACAGGCTCTACCTACACAGATACGCAGTATTTT
TRBJ2-7,TRBD2,NA,TRBV5-4,CASSTGLAGEYEQYF,TGTGCCAGCAGCACCGGACTAGCGGGCGAATACGAGCAGTACTTC
TRBJ2-5,NA,few,TRBV7-9,CASNGQETQYF,TGTGCCAGCAACGGTCAAGAGACCCAGTACTTC
TRBJ1-5,NA,many,TRBV7-2,CASSPGVRQPQHF,TGTGCCAGCAGCCCGGGGGTTAGGCAGCCCCAGCATTTT
TRBJ2-1,NA,NA,TRBV7-2,CASSEVSVLAEQFF,TGTGCCAGCAGCGAAGTTTCGGTACTCGCTGAGCAGTTCTTC
TRBJ2-1,NA,NA,TRBV28,CASTAPRAGTDEQFF,TGTGCCAGCACCGCCCCAAGGGCAGGGACGGATGAGCAGTTCTTC
TRBJ1-2,TRBD1,few,TRBV7-8,CASSPRGFDGYTF,TGTGCCAGCAGTCCCAGGGGGTTTGATGGCTACACCTTC
TRBJ1-5,NA,NA,TRBV19,CASSIASRSNQPQHF,TGTGCCAGTAGTATAGCAAGTAGGAGCAATCAGCCCCAGCATTTT
TRBJ1-2,NA,NA,TRBV5-4,CASSFGAGNYGYTF,TGTGCCAGCAGCTTCGGTGCGGGGAACTATGGCTACACCTTC
TRBJ2-3,NA,NA,TRBV29-1,CSVEQVLTDTQYF,TGCAGCGTTGAGCAAGTCCTCACAGATACGCAGTATTTT
TRBJ1-2,TRBD1,few,TRBV12-3/TRBV12-4,CASSSSTGTGYTF,TGTGCCAGCAGTTCCTCGACAGGGACCGGCTACACCTTC
TRBJ1-3,NA,NA,TRBV20-1,CSARETNSGNTIYF,TGCAGTGCTAGAGAGACAAACTCTGGAAACACCATATATTTT
TRBJ2-7,NA,few,TRBV11-2,CASRHEGRSNEQYF,TGTGCCAGCCGACACGAGGGGAGGAGCAACGAGCAGTACTTC
TRBJ2-3,NA,NA,TRBV6-6,CASSYLARGGDTQYF,TGTGCCAGCAGTTACCTTGCGAGGGGGGGGGATACGCAGTATTTT
TRBJ1-5,TRBD1,few,TRBV4-2,CASSQDPPGTGVGGQPQHF,TGTGCCAGCAGCCAAGATCCCCCCGGGACAGGGGTTGGCGGGCAGCCCCAGCATTTT
TRBJ1-1,NA,many,TRBV7-8,CASSLEPGNTEAFF,TGTGCCAGCAGCTTAGAGCCAGGGAACACTGAAGCTTTCTTT
TRBJ1-1,NA,NA,TRBV7-8,CASLWGVMNTEAFF,TGTGCCAGCCTCTGGGGGGTTATGAACACTGAAGCTTTCTTT
TRBJ2-3,NA,NA,TRBV7-2,CASSSLSLTDTQYF,TGTGCCAGCAGCTCGCTATCCCTCACAGATACGCAGTATTTT
TRBJ2-7,NA,NA,TRBV12-3/TRBV12-4,CASSLALPAKDEQYF,TGTGCCAGCAGTTTAGCGCTACCAGCCAAGGACGAGCAGTACTTC
TRBJ1-6,TRBD1,few,TRBV7-6,CASSQGGSYNSPLHF,TGTGCCAGCAGCCAGGGGGGTTCCTATAATTCACCCCTCCACTTT
TRBJ1-1,NA,few,TRBV7-9,CASSQDTWGTEAFF,TGTGCCAGCAGCCAAGACACCTGGGGCACTGAAGCTTTCTTT
TRBJ2-3,NA,NA,TRBV29-1,CSGTNTDTQYF,TGCAGCGGGACAAATACAGATACGCAGTATTTT
TRBJ1-2,NA,many,TRBV7-2,CASSLTPQGVGYTF,TGTGCCAGCAGCCTAACCCCGCAGGGAGTGGGCTACACCTTC
TRBJ1-3,NA,NA,TRBV6-8,CASSCVGGDTIYF,TGTGCCAGCAGTTGCGTAGGGGGAGACACCATATATTTT
TRBJ2-2,NA,NA,TRBV7-3,CASSLTGAETGTGELFF,TGTGCCAGCAGCTTAACGGGGGCCGAGACGGGGACCGGGGAGCTGTTTTTT
TRBJ2-7,NA,NA,TRBV6-1,CASSWVDRGEQYF,TGTGCCAGCAGTTGGGTCGACAGAGGCGAGCAGTACTTC
TRBJ1-1,TRBD1,NA,TRBV18,CASSQGTGDTEAFF,TGTGCCAGCTCCCAGGGGACAGGGGACACTGAAGCTTTCTTT
TRBJ2-7,NA,NA,TRBV7-3,CASSHSGMDEQYF,TGTGCCAGCAGCCACTCAGGGATGGACGAGCAGTACTTC
TRBJ2-5,NA,many,TRBV7-2,CASSSTETQYF,TGTGCCAGCAGCTCTACCGAGACCCAGTACTTC
TRBJ2-7,NA,NA,TRBV10-3,CAISEGTVSYEQYF,TGTGCCATCAGTGAAGGGACGGTCTCCTACGAGCAGTACTTC
TRBJ1-5,NA,many,TRBV7-2,CASSLGPTDSNQPQHF,TGTGCCAGCAGCTTAGGTCCGACAGATAGCAATCAGCCCCAGCATTTT
TRBJ1-3,NA,NA,TRBV12-3/TRBV12-4,CASTLGVSSGNTIYF,TGTGCCAGCACCCTAGGAGTCTCCTCTGGAAACACCATATATTTT
TRBJ1-6,TRBD1,few,TRBV6-6,CASRGTEPFGSPLHF,TGTGCCAGCAGGGGGACAGAGCCCTTCGGGTCACCCCTCCACTTT
TRBJ1-1,NA,once,TRBV19,CASSPTSYEAFF,TGTGCCAGTAGCCCCACCTCCTATGAAGCTTTCTTT
TRBJ2-2,TRBD2,NA,TRBV5-4,CASSWGLAGNTGELFF,TGTGCCAGCAGCTGGGGACTAGCGGGAAACACCGGGGAGCTGTTTTTT
TRBJ2-3,TRBD2,few,TRBV4-1,CASSRLAGPRDTQYF,TGCGCCAGCAGCCGACTAGCGGGACCGAGGGATACGCAGTATTTT
TRBJ2-3,NA,NA,TRBV10-3,CAISRGDTQYF,TGTGCCATCAGCCGCGGAGATACGCAGTATTTT
TRBJ2-7,TRBD2,NA,TRBV2,CASSAGLAGVGEQYF,TGTGCCAGCAGTGCCGGACTAGCGGGAGTTGGCGAGCAGTACTTC
TRBJ2-1,TRBD2,NA,TRBV2,CASSWTSGSYEQFF,TGTGCCAGCAGTTGGACTAGCGGGAGTTATGAGCAGTTCTTC
TRBJ2-1,TRBD2,NA,TRBV9,CASSVPETSGSVSYNEQFF,TGTGCCAGCAGCGTTCCCGAGACTAGCGGGAGTGTCTCCTACAATGAGCAGTTCTTC
TRBJ2-3,NA,NA,TRBV19,CASSIEGRNTQYF,TGTGCCAGTAGTATAGAGGGAAGGAATACGCAGTATTTT
TRBJ2-7,TRBD2,few,TRBV6-1,CASSGVAGEQYF,TGTGCCAGCAGTGGGGTAGCGGGAGAGCAGTACTTC
TRBJ2-1,TRBD1,NA,TRBV19,CASSKGQGARFF,TGTGCCAGTAGTAAGGGACAGGGGGCTCGGTTCTTC
TRBJ2-1,NA,NA,TRBV10-3,CAISSQVNLRNEQFF,TGTGCCATCAGTTCACAGGTTAATCTGAGGAATGAGCAGTTCTTC
TRBJ2-7,TRBD2,NA,TRBV6-5,CASSLSRLAGVEQYF,TGTGCCAGCAGTTTATCCCGACTAGCGGGAGTCGAGCAGTACTTC
TRBJ2-3,TRBD2,many,TRBV11-3,CASSPRAAGGSHTQYF,TGTGCCAGCAGCCCCCGTGCAGCGGGGGGGAGTCATACGCAGTATTTT
TRBJ1-2,NA,NA,TRBV7-2,CASSLAGHRNPTGYTF,TGTGCCAGCAGCTTAGCCGGACATCGTAACCCAACTGGCTACACCTTC
TRBJ1-2,TRBD1,few,TRBV4-1,CASSQGRTGRIANYGYTF,TGCGCCAGCAGCCAAGGAAGGACAGGGAGGATAGCTAACTATGGCTACACCTTC